Listed below are T cell receptor beta chains from one sample, sequenced in a study of a mutant IDH1 vaccine in newly diagnosed glioma. The data were produced by immunoSEQ multiplex PCR, yet TCRdb's version contains in-frame clones alone and is incomplete. Of 50,000 to 70,000 clones listed, about four fifths were seen once; the top ten hold 3% to 4%. These receptors' antigens are unknown. Sequencing used PBMCs, obtained from a glioma patient whose treatment included an IDH1 peptide vaccine. The receptors were sampled from a woman aged 45-60 years with glioma. Both conserved end residues are part of each CDR3. The D gene is left open where the match is weak. Clone size is not always given. Where it is, it says once, few, many or a class for expanded clones.

J gene: TRBJ1-5
V gene: TRBV6-5
clone size: .
D gene: .
CDR3 length: 14
CDR3 DNA: TGTGCCAGCAGTTACTCGTGGGGCGAGCAGCCCCAGCATTTT
CDR3 protein: CASSYSWGEQPQHF

J gene: TRBJ2-2
V gene: TRBV10-2
clone size: .
D gene: TRBD2
CDR3 length: 16
CDR3 DNA: TGCGCCAGCAGTGAGTCAGGCGGGGGGTACGCCGGGGAGCTGTTTTTT
CDR3 protein: CASSESGGGYAGELFF

J gene: TRBJ1-5
V gene: TRBV27
clone size: .
D gene: .
CDR3 length: 15
CDR3 DNA: TGTGCCAGCAGTTACACAGGGATGGGCAATCAGCCCCAGCATTTT
CDR3 protein: CASSYTGMGNQPQHF

J gene: TRBJ1-4
V gene: TRBV5-1
clone size: .
D gene: .
CDR3 length: 14
CDR3 DNA: TGCGCCAGCAGCCGCCTTTACAGGAATGAAAAACTGTTTTTT
CDR3 protein: CASSRLYRNEKLFF

J gene: TRBJ2-7
V gene: TRBV2
clone size: .
D gene: .
CDR3 length: 11
CDR3 DNA: TGTGCCAGCAGTGAGGAGATAGCGCAGTACTTC
CDR3 protein: CASSEEIAQYF

J gene: TRBJ2-7
V gene: TRBV5-1
clone size: .
D gene: .
CDR3 length: 15
CDR3 DNA: TGCGCCAGCAGCTTGGGACGGGCGTCAATCTACGAGCAGTACTTC
CDR3 protein: CASSLGRASIYEQYF

J gene: TRBJ1-5
V gene: TRBV28
clone size: .
D gene: .
CDR3 length: 17
CDR3 DNA: TGTGCCAGCAGTTTTGTAGCAGATTCTTATAGCAATCAGCCCCAGCATTTT
CDR3 protein: CASSFVADSYSNQPQHF

J gene: TRBJ2-3
V gene: TRBV5-4
clone size: .
D gene: .
CDR3 length: 15
CDR3 DNA: TGTGCCAGCAGGACGGGACAACTTGGAACAGATACGCAGTATTTT
CDR3 protein: CASRTGQLGTDTQYF

J gene: TRBJ1-1
V gene: TRBV5-1
clone size: .
D gene: .
CDR3 length: 14
CDR3 DNA: TGCGCCAGCAGCCCGACAGCCATGAACACTGAAGCTTTCTTT
CDR3 protein: CASSPTAMNTEAFF

J gene: TRBJ2-3
V gene: TRBV5-6
clone size: .
D gene: .
CDR3 length: 14
CDR3 DNA: TGTGCCAGCAGGTCCGATGGGCGGACAGATACGCAGTATTTT
CDR3 protein: CASRSDGRTDTQYF

J gene: TRBJ1-5
V gene: TRBV4-1
clone size: .
D gene: .
CDR3 length: 18
CDR3 DNA: TGCGCCAGCAGCCAAGATTTGGAGGGAAGCTATAGCAATCAGCCCCAGCATTTT
CDR3 protein: CASSQDLEGSYSNQPQHF

J gene: TRBJ2-5
V gene: TRBV9
clone size: .
D gene: .
CDR3 length: 15
CDR3 DNA: TGTGCCAGCAGCGTAGCCGGACGGCCCCAAGAGACCCAGTACTTC
CDR3 protein: CASSVAGRPQETQYF

J gene: TRBJ2-7
V gene: TRBV5-1
clone size: .
D gene: TRBD1
CDR3 length: 16
CDR3 DNA: TGCGCCAGCAGCCCTGGGGGGACAGGGGGCGCTTACGAGCAGTACTTC
CDR3 protein: CASSPGGTGGAYEQYF

J gene: TRBJ1-5
V gene: TRBV6-5
clone size: once
D gene: .
CDR3 length: 14
CDR3 DNA: TGTGCCAGCAGTCCCAACAGGGGCAATCAGCCCCAGCATTTT
CDR3 protein: CASSPNRGNQPQHF

J gene: TRBJ2-3
V gene: TRBV19
clone size: .
D gene: .
CDR3 length: 16
CDR3 DNA: TGTGCCAGTAGTATAGCGGCCGGGTATAGGACAGATACGCAGTATTTT
CDR3 protein: CASSIAAGYRTDTQYF